A selection of T cell receptor beta chains follows, all from one sample in a study of T cell repertoires in cytomegalovirus infection. The antigens of these receptors remain unknown. TCRdb independently ran MiXCR on the reads; one entry per CDR3 protein. In the table there are roughly 150,000 distinct CDR3 sequences, over 30% of which are singletons. The starting material was CD8+ T cells from cultured PBMCs, obtained from culture after CMV antigen stimulation. Receptors originate from a human donor in good health (CMV status not recorded). Some clones in this sample may be carry-over from other donors' samples. Each CDR3 is given with its conserved first and last residue. Fields, in order: CDR3 protein, CDR3 DNA, clone size, D gene, J gene, V gene. A D gene is named only where the DNA matches it firmly. Only some rows state a clone size, as once, few, many or a class for expanded clones.

CDR3aa: CASSRGGYTEAFF
CDR3nt: TGTGCCAGCAGCAGGGGGGGGTACACTGAAGCTTTCTTT
abundance: .
d_gene: .
j_gene: TRBJ1-1
v_gene: TRBV7-2

CDR3aa: CASSYSSGAGEQYF
CDR3nt: TGTGCCAGCAGTTACTCGTCGGGGGCAGGCGAGCAGTACTTC
abundance: few
d_gene: .
j_gene: TRBJ2-7
v_gene: TRBV6-5

CDR3aa: CASSQEGDISSGNTIYF
CDR3nt: TGTGCCAGCAGCCAAGAAGGGGACATTAGCTCTGGAAACACCATATATTTT
abundance: .
d_gene: .
j_gene: TRBJ1-3
v_gene: TRBV4-2

CDR3aa: CASSQEQGSYNEQFF
CDR3nt: TGTGCCAGCAGCCAAGAACAGGGGTCCTACAATGAGCAGTTCTTC
abundance: many
d_gene: TRBD1
j_gene: TRBJ2-1
v_gene: TRBV4-2

CDR3aa: CASSLEGQGNSPLHF
CDR3nt: TGTGCCAGCAGCTTAGAGGGACAGGGGAATTCACCCCTCCACTTT
abundance: few
d_gene: TRBD1
j_gene: TRBJ1-6
v_gene: TRBV7-4

CDR3aa: CASSFLNQPQHF
CDR3nt: TGTGCCAGCAGCTTCCTTAATCAGCCCCAGCATTTT
abundance: many
d_gene: .
j_gene: TRBJ1-5
v_gene: TRBV5-6

CDR3aa: CASSTTGRSAYEQYF
CDR3nt: TGTGCCAGCAGTACCACGGGACGGAGCGCCTACGAGCAGTACTTC
abundance: .
d_gene: .
j_gene: TRBJ2-7
v_gene: TRBV7-6

CDR3aa: CASSPTGSTEAFF
CDR3nt: TGTGCCAGCAGTCCGACAGGGAGCACTGAAGCTTTCTTT
abundance: .
d_gene: TRBD1
j_gene: TRBJ1-1
v_gene: TRBV6-6

CDR3aa: CASSPPFGEAKNIQYF
CDR3nt: TGTGCCAGCTCACCACCGTTCGGGGAAGCCAAAAACATTCAGTACTTC
abundance: .
d_gene: .
j_gene: TRBJ2-4
v_gene: TRBV18

CDR3aa: CASTLGGYDYGYTF
CDR3nt: TGTGCCAGCACCTTGGGGGGTTATGACTATGGCTACACCTTC
abundance: .
d_gene: .
j_gene: TRBJ1-2
v_gene: TRBV2

CDR3aa: CSAKNTLWYNEQFF
CDR3nt: TGCAGTGCTAAGAACACGCTTTGGTACAATGAGCAGTTCTTC
abundance: .
d_gene: .
j_gene: TRBJ2-1
v_gene: TRBV20-1

CDR3aa: CASSSIAEAFTDTQYF
CDR3nt: TGTGCCAGCAGCTCAATAGCGGAGGCGTTCACAGATACGCAGTATTTT
abundance: .
d_gene: .
j_gene: TRBJ2-3
v_gene: TRBV11-2

CDR3aa: CASSLALRGYNEQFF
CDR3nt: TGTGCCAGCAGCTTAGCTTTGAGAGGGTACAATGAGCAGTTCTTC
abundance: .
d_gene: .
j_gene: TRBJ2-1
v_gene: TRBV7-9

CDR3aa: CASSWLGDTQYF
CDR3nt: TGCGCCAGCAGCTGGCTAGGAGATACGCAGTATTTT
abundance: .
d_gene: .
j_gene: TRBJ2-3
v_gene: TRBV4-1

CDR3aa: CASRFSDRVEGEQFF
CDR3nt: TGTGCCTCCAGATTCTCGGACAGGGTGGAGGGTGAGCAGTTCTTC
abundance: few
d_gene: TRBD1
j_gene: TRBJ2-1
v_gene: TRBV28

CDR3aa: CASSLEGEGEKLFF
CDR3nt: TGTGCCAGCAGCCTCGAGGGGGAGGGTGAAAAACTGTTTTTT
abundance: .
d_gene: .
j_gene: TRBJ1-4
v_gene: TRBV12-3/TRBV12-4

CDR3aa: CASSWRRAPQETQYF
CDR3nt: TGTGCCAGTAGTTGGCGAAGGGCGCCCCAAGAGACCCAGTACTTC
abundance: few
d_gene: .
j_gene: TRBJ2-5
v_gene: TRBV19

CDR3aa: CASSHLGQLRETQYF
CDR3nt: TGTGCCAGCAGCCATCTAGGCCAGCTGAGAGAGACCCAGTACTTC
abundance: .
d_gene: .
j_gene: TRBJ2-5
v_gene: TRBV7-9

CDR3aa: CASSDGTSGALGYTQYF
CDR3nt: TGTGCCAGCAGCGACGGGACTAGCGGGGCTCTAGGCTATACGCAGTATTTT
abundance: .
d_gene: TRBD2
j_gene: TRBJ2-3
v_gene: TRBV7-6

CDR3aa: CASSPGTDPYGYTF
CDR3nt: TGTGCCAGCAGCCCCGGGACAGACCCATATGGCTACACCTTC
abundance: few
d_gene: TRBD1
j_gene: TRBJ1-2
v_gene: TRBV7-9

CDR3aa: CASSWGQQATNEKLCF
CDR3nt: TGTGCCAGCAGCTGGGGGCAGCAAGCAACTAATGAAAAACTGTGTTTT
abundance: .
d_gene: .
j_gene: TRBJ1-4
v_gene: TRBV7-9

CDR3aa: CASSYSEASGGQSYNEQFF
CDR3nt: TGTGCCAGCAGTTACTCTGAGGCTAGCGGGGGACAATCCTACAATGAGCAGTTCTTC
abundance: many
d_gene: TRBD2
j_gene: TRBJ2-1
v_gene: TRBV6-6

CDR3aa: CASSSGTGDEKLFF
CDR3nt: TGTGCCAGCAGCTCCGGGACAGGGGATGAAAAACTGTTTTTT
abundance: many
d_gene: TRBD1
j_gene: TRBJ1-4
v_gene: TRBV7-2

CDR3aa: CASSYPIGTGGDHEQYF
CDR3nt: TGTGCCAGCAGCTACCCGATTGGGACAGGGGGTGATCACGAGCAGTACTTC
abundance: .
d_gene: TRBD1
j_gene: TRBJ2-7
v_gene: TRBV28

CDR3aa: CASSIIRDTSTDTQYF
CDR3nt: TGTGCCAGCAGTATAATCCGGGACACCAGCACAGATACGCAGTATTTT
abundance: few
d_gene: .
j_gene: TRBJ2-3
v_gene: TRBV28

CDR3aa: CATSREPIGELFF
CDR3nt: TGTGCCACCAGCAGAGAACCTATCGGGGAGCTGTTTTTT
abundance: .
d_gene: .
j_gene: TRBJ2-2
v_gene: TRBV15

CDR3aa: CASSPFGYSEAFF
CDR3nt: TGTGCCAGCAGTCCTTTTGGCTATTCTGAAGCTTTCTTT
abundance: .
d_gene: .
j_gene: TRBJ1-1
v_gene: TRBV27

CDR3aa: CASSPDRGGTYEQYF
CDR3nt: TGTGCCAGCAGCCCCGACAGGGGGGGGACCTACGAGCAGTACTTC
abundance: .
d_gene: TRBD1
j_gene: TRBJ2-7
v_gene: TRBV6-6

CDR3aa: CASSTTGDGEPQHF
CDR3nt: TGTGCCAGCAGTACCACAGGGGACGGCGAGCCCCAGCATTTT
abundance: once
d_gene: TRBD1
j_gene: TRBJ1-5
v_gene: TRBV27

CDR3aa: CASRAPGQAYEQYF
CDR3nt: TGTGCCAGCAGGGCACCGGGACAGGCTTACGAGCAGTACTTC
abundance: .
d_gene: TRBD1
j_gene: TRBJ2-7
v_gene: TRBV27

CDR3aa: CSARVVSGGADYNEQFF
CDR3nt: TGCAGTGCTAGAGTGGTTAGCGGGGGGGCCGACTACAATGAGCAGTTCTTC
abundance: once
d_gene: TRBD2
j_gene: TRBJ2-1
v_gene: TRBV20-1

CDR3aa: CASSPSGTNNEQFF
CDR3nt: TGTGCCAGCAGCCCGAGCGGGACGAACAATGAGCAGTTCTTC
abundance: many
d_gene: TRBD2
j_gene: TRBJ2-1
v_gene: TRBV6-6

CDR3aa: CASSEPRDGLGEQYF
CDR3nt: TGTGCCAGCAGTGAGCCGCGGGACGGGCTTGGGGAGCAGTACTTC
abundance: few
d_gene: .
j_gene: TRBJ2-7
v_gene: TRBV2

CDR3aa: CASSQDPGQRWYNEQFF
CDR3nt: TGCGCCAGCAGCCAAGATCCTGGACAGAGGTGGTACAATGAGCAGTTCTTC
abundance: .
d_gene: .
j_gene: TRBJ2-1
v_gene: TRBV4-1

CDR3aa: CASSTLRYEQYF
CDR3nt: TGTGCCAGCAGTACATTGAGGTACGAGCAGTACTTC
abundance: few
d_gene: .
j_gene: TRBJ2-7
v_gene: TRBV7-6

CDR3aa: CASSLSSLGDGYTF
CDR3nt: TGTGCCAGCAGTCTAAGTTCCCTGGGGGACGGCTACACCTTC
abundance: many
d_gene: .
j_gene: TRBJ1-2
v_gene: TRBV12-3/TRBV12-4

CDR3aa: CAIRKGTGMNTEAFF
CDR3nt: TGTGCCATCAGGAAAGGGACGGGCATGAACACTGAAGCTTTCTTT
abundance: .
d_gene: .
j_gene: TRBJ1-1
v_gene: TRBV10-3

CDR3aa: CASKVGGSPLHF
CDR3nt: TGTGCCAGCAAGGTGGGGGGTTCACCCCTCCACTTT
abundance: many
d_gene: .
j_gene: TRBJ1-6
v_gene: TRBV5-6

CDR3aa: CASSLDGDSNQPQHF
CDR3nt: TGCGCCAGCAGCTTGGATGGGGATAGCAATCAGCCCCAGCATTTT
abundance: .
d_gene: .
j_gene: TRBJ1-5
v_gene: TRBV5-1

CDR3aa: CSAISLRAPGYNEQFF
CDR3nt: TGCAGTGCTATAAGTCTCCGGGCCCCCGGCTACAATGAGCAGTTCTTC
abundance: many
d_gene: .
j_gene: TRBJ2-1
v_gene: TRBV20-1